The clone carrying this T cell receptor beta chain has at least ten counts. What it recognizes is unknown. TCRdb reprocessed the 5' RACE reads via MiXCR and lists one record per CDR3 protein. This sample has around 21,000 distinct CDR3 sequences, with approximately 4.3% found just once. This record comes from a study of spatial heterogeneity in lung cancer. Study-level results: Tumoral mutation counts were tracked by counts of expanded intratumoral alpha and beta TCRs.

The sample's time point: sample taken at primary tumor resection. About 73 TRACERx patients with early, untreated non-small cell lung cancer donated samples. Germline lookup yields CDR1 SGHKS and CDR2 YYEKEE (reference sequence). V was clipped by 3 bases and J by 5 bases; unmatched bases: 5. The CDR3 contains 15 residues. This sequence was found in a male donor with early-stage non-small cell lung cancer. The material sequenced was lung tumor tissue, taken at surgery. The V call is TRBV5-5, the J call TRBJ2-1, with 10 bases aligning to TRBD1. The CDR3 loop is CASSYSGTGDNEQFF. In DNA form, the CDR3 reads TGTGCCAGCAGCTACTCCGGGACAGGGGACAATGAGCAGTTCTTC.